This is a list of T cell receptor beta chains from one sample in a study of shared clonotypes between healthy human individuals. The repertoire was sequenced with immunoSEQ multiplex PCR; TCRdb's copy has only in-frame clones and lacks some. The table has roughly 2.4 million clones, approximately 95% seen once; the top ten hold around 0.13%. The sequenced sample consisted of naive CD4+ T cells sorted from blood. The receptors here all came from a young man in good health. Both conserved end residues are part of each CDR3. Fields, in order: clone size, V gene, J gene, CDR3 protein. Size is stated for part of the rows, as once, few or many counts, or as a class when the clone is expanded.

-,TRBV6-5,TRBJ2-1,CASSYPPEDFNEQFF
-,TRBV2,TRBJ1-2,CASREDRSYGYTF
-,TRBV7-8,TRBJ1-6,CASSWGQSSYNSPLHF
-,TRBV10-3,TRBJ2-7,CAISSGQGAYEQYF
-,TRBV11-2,TRBJ2-3,CASSLDKGTDTQYF
-,TRBV14,TRBJ1-6,CASSPGTGDLFLHF
-,TRBV5-4,TRBJ2-7,CASSPEQGPRSYEQYF
once,TRBV7-2,TRBJ2-3,CASSGPRLLSGDTQYF
-,TRBV5-5,TRBJ1-4,CASSWGGRLNEKLFF
-,TRBV11-3,TRBJ2-5,CASSLGFQETQYF
-,TRBV9,TRBJ2-2,CASSVTTSGSPGELFF
-,TRBV30,TRBJ1-4,CAWSEYSMNEKLFF
once,TRBV21-1,TRBJ2-7,CASSKKRESSYEQYF
-,TRBV7-8,TRBJ2-7,CASSRQGASYEQYF
-,TRBV7-2,TRBJ2-3,CASSLLGHGVYF